The sequence of this T cell receptor beta chain was determined in a study of blood T cell repertoires in COVID-19. Produced via immunoSEQ multiplex PCR; TCRdb's table is partial and in-frame only. The sample includes about 170,000 clones, over 80% seen only once; the top ten take roughly 2.9%. This clone was detected a few times. Sequencing was performed on peripheral blood. The receptor's source is a woman aged 55-70 years with acute or convalescent COVID-19.

CDR3 nucleotides: TGTGCCAGCAGCTTTGTCCAGGAAAGCTACGAGCAGTACTTC. This codes for CASSFVQESYEQYF. This chain links TRBV5-4 with TRBJ2-7; D not resolved. The V gene's germline CDR1 is SGHNT and CDR2 YYREEE (reference sequence). CDR3 size: 14 residues. The ends were cut back, 2 bases at V and 3 bases at J, with 12 bases in the middle. Full variable domain (rest looked up from reference TRBV5-4 and TRBJ2-7): ETGVTQSPTHLIKTRGQQVTLRCSSQSGHNTVSWYQQALGQGPQFIFQYYREEENGRGNFPPRFSGLQFPNYSSELNVNALELDDSALYLCASSFVQESYEQYFGPGTRLTVT.